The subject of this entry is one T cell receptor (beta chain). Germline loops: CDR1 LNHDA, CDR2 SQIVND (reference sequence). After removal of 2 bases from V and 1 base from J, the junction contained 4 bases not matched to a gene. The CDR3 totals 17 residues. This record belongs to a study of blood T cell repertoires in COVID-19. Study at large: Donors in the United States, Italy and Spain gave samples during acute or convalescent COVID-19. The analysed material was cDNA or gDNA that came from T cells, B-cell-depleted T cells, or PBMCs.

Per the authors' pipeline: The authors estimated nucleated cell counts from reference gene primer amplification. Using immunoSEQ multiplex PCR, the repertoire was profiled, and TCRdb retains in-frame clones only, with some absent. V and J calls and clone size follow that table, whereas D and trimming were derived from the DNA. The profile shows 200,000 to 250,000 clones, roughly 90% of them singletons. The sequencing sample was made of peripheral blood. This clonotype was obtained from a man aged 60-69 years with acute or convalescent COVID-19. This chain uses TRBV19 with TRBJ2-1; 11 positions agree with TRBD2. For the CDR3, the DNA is TGTGCCAGTAGTATACTTGCTAGCGGGAGGTCCTACAATGAGCAGTTCTTC. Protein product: CASSILASGRSYNEQFF.